The 25 T cell receptor beta chains presented below share a single source sample, sequenced in a study of blood T cell repertoires in COVID-19. Repertoires were generated with immunoSEQ multiplex PCR, while TCRdb's copy carries only in-frame clones and drops some. Here the sample spans about 180,000 clones, roughly 89% being singletons. Material: peripheral blood. Source of these receptors: a woman in her seventies with COVID-19, enrolled during active disease.

The chain carries TRBV18 and TRBJ2-5, with 10 bases aligning to TRBD1. The CDR3 loop spans 15 amino acids. CDR1 and CDR2 (germline): KGHSH, LQKENI. V was pared by 3 bases and J by 2 bases, with 3 bases of the junction left unmatched. The CDR3 reads CASSPGTGAQETQYF. For the CDR3, the DNA is TGTGCCAGCTCACCCGGGACAGGGGCTCAAGAGACCCAGTACTTC.

The J gene is TRBJ1-4, the V gene TRBV19, with 10 bases lining up with TRBD1. Germline CDR1 and CDR2: LNHDA and SQIVND (reference sequence). The CDR3 length is 13 residues. With 4 bases clipped from V and 8 bases from J, the junction kept 1 base outside the gene matches. The CDR3: CASSKGQGEKLFF. As DNA, the CDR3 is TGTGCCAGTAGTAAGGGACAGGGGGAAAAACTGTTTTTT.

The rearrangement links TRBV19 to TRBJ2-1; 11 bases map to TRBD2. This CDR3 contains 15 residues. The V gene end was trimmed by 6 bases and the J gene end by 5 bases; junction bases not matched to a gene: 6. Germline CDR1 and CDR2: LNHDA and SQIVND (reference sequence). The CDR3 protein is CASSPLAGDDNEQFF. CDR3 nucleotides: TGTGCCAGTAGCCCACTAGCGGGAGACGACAATGAGCAGTTCTTC. The entire variable domain, with the rest obtained from reference TRBV19 and TRBJ2-1, is as follows: DGGITQSPKYLFRKEGQNVTLSCEQNLNHDAMYWYRQDPGQGLRLIYYSQIVNDFQKGDIAEGYSVSREKKESFPLTVTSAQKNPTAFYLCASSPLAGDDNEQFFGPGTRLTVL.

The chain has TRBV5-6 and TRBJ2-2; tentative D call: TRBD2 (6 bases). V shed 1 base and J shed 1 base, with 11 bases lying between them. Germline V gives CDR1 SGHDT, CDR2 YYEEEE. CDR3 length: 16 residues. CDR3 residues: CASSLSVAVNTGELFF. The CDR3 DNA is TGTGCCAGCAGCTTGAGCGTAGCGGTGAACACCGGGGAGCTGTTTTTT. Full variable domain (rest looked up from reference TRBV5-6 and TRBJ2-2): DAGVTQSPTHLIKTRGQQVTLRCSPKSGHDTVSWYQQALGQGPQFIFQYYEEEERQRGNFPDRFSGHQFPNYSSELNVNALLLGDSALYLCASSLSVAVNTGELFFGEGSRLTVL.

The chain uses TRBV19 and TRBJ1-6; the D is unclear. The V gene's germline CDR1 is LNHDA and CDR2 SQIVND (reference sequence). This CDR3 spans 14 amino acids. Trimming removed 1 base at V and 8 bases at J, with 9 bases between. The CDR3, as DNA: TGTGCCAGTAGTATAGGGGCAACGGATTCACCCCTCCACTTT. Residues: CASSIGATDSPLHF. The entire variable domain, with the rest obtained from reference TRBV19 and TRBJ1-6, is as follows: DGGITQSPKYLFRKEGQNVTLSCEQNLNHDAMYWYRQDPGQGLRLIYYSQIVNDFQKGDIAEGYSVSREKKESFPLTVTSAQKNPTAFYLCASSIGATDSPLHFGNGTRLTVT.

CDR3 loop: CASIKGGGTGELFF. CDR3 nucleotides: TGTGCCAGCATTAAGGGCGGGGGCACCGGGGAGCTGTTTTTT. The chain uses TRBV2 and TRBJ2-2; 7 bases are a match to TRBD2. CDR1 and CDR2 from the germline V gene are SNHLY and FYNNEI. The CDR3 runs to 14 residues. V trimming: 7 bases; J trimming: 4 bases; junction bases outside the gene matches: 6. Filled out from reference TRBV2 and TRBJ2-2, the complete variable domain reads EPEVTQTPSHQVTQMGQEVILRCVPISNHLYFYWYRQILGQKVEFLVSFYNNEISEKSEIFDDQFSVERPDGSNFTLKIRSTKLEDSAMYFCASIKGGGTGELFFGEGSRLTVL.

The chain recombines TRBV30 with TRBJ2-2; a weak D match, TRBD1 (5 bases). V gave up 3 bases and J gave up 0 bases, with 17 bases separating them. Germline values: CDR1 GTSNPN, CDR2 SVGIG (reference sequence). The length of the CDR3 is 17 residues. The CDR3 region is CAWSVSPDSANTGELFF. The CDR3 coding sequence is TGTGCCTGGAGCGTTTCCCCCGACAGCGCGAACACCGGGGAGCTGTTTTTT.

This chain uses TRBV3-1 (or the pseudogene TRBV3-2) with TRBJ2-2; D not certain. Germline CDR1 and CDR2: LGHDT and YNNKEL (reference sequence). The CDR3 contains 14 residues. V gave up 0 bases and J gave up 7 bases, with 9 bases separating them. The CDR3 sequence: CASSQDPLFGELFF. The CDR3 DNA is TGTGCCAGCAGCCAAGATCCTTTGTTCGGGGAGCTGTTTTTT.

The genes are TRBV10-3 and TRBJ2-5; TRBD2 matches at 7 bases. CDR3 length: 16 residues. V shed 5 bases, J shed 1 base, and the junction held 10 bases outside the gene matches. Germline V gene data show CDR1 as ENHRY and CDR2 as SYGVKD. The CDR3 nucleotides are TGTGCCATCAGTCTAGGGGCTAGCGGAACCCAAGAGACCCAGTACTTC. Its translation: CAISLGASGTQETQYF.

The genes are TRBV2 and TRBJ2-5, with D maybe TRBD1 (6 bases). Germline assignment: CDR1 SNHLY and CDR2 FYNNEI. Trimming took 9 bases from V and 7 from J, leaving 30 bases between them. There are 17 residues in the CDR3. CDR3: CARGAVLTGPIGGTQYF. CDR3 nucleotides: TGTGCCAGAGGCGCCGTACTGACAGGCCCTATAGGAGGGACCCAGTACTTC.

The table lists this clone with a count of one. This chain connects TRBV5-6 to TRBJ1-6, with D tentatively TRBD1 (5 bases). The CDR3 consists of 13 residues. V dropped 0 bases and J dropped 11 bases, with 9 bases sitting between them. Per the germline V gene, CDR1 is SGHDT and CDR2 is YYEEEE. DNA for the CDR3: TGTGCCAGCAGCTTGGGGCAGGGAACACCCCTCCACTTT. Its protein is CASSLGQGTPLHF.

The chain has TRBV30 and TRBJ1-6; TRBD1 aligns across 8 bases. Germline V lookup: CDR1 GTSNPN, CDR2 SVGIG (reference sequence). This CDR3 is 14 amino acids long. With 3 bases clipped from V and 10 bases from J, the junction kept 8 bases outside the gene matches. CDR3 in amino acids: CAWSQGAQGSPLHF. In DNA, the CDR3 is TGTGCCTGGAGCCAGGGGGCCCAGGGATCACCCCTCCACTTT.

The chain carries TRBV7-8 and TRBJ2-5, with 11 bases aligning to TRBD2. CDR1 SGHVS and CDR2 FQNEAQ come from the germline V gene. V lost 1 base to trimming and J lost 5 bases; unmatched junction nucleotides: 12. The CDR3 is 18 amino acids. CDR3 loop: CASSLERGSGRVLETQYF. Written as DNA, the CDR3 is TGTGCCAGCAGCTTAGAACGGGGTAGCGGGAGGGTCTTGGAGACCCAGTACTTC.

This chain connects TRBV30 to TRBJ2-1, with 8 bases lining up with TRBD2. J was trimmed by 4 bases and V by 3 bases; bases with no gene match: 8. Germline CDR1 GTSNPN, CDR2 SVGIG (reference sequence). CDR3 length equals 15 residues. CDR3 amino acids: CAWSAGVAGYNEQFF. The CDR3 DNA reads as TGTGCCTGGAGCGCCGGGGTAGCGGGATACAATGAGCAGTTCTTC.

The chain recombines TRBV18 with TRBJ2-7, with 8 bases lining up with TRBD1. CDR1 is KGHSH, CDR2 LQKENI, per germline. V lost 4 bases, J lost 6 bases, and 5 bases stayed unmatched. This CDR3 has 13 residues. The CDR3 DNA follows: TGTGCCAGCTCACAACTGGACAGGGCCGAGCAGTACTTC. This gives the protein CASSQLDRAEQYF.

The chain joins TRBV4-1 to TRBJ1-5, with D hard to call. CDR1 is MGHRA and CDR2 is YSYEKL in the germline V gene. The CDR3 length is 14 residues. V dropped 3 bases and J dropped 3 bases, with 9 bases sitting between them. The CDR3 DNA is TGCGCCAGCAGCCAGGCCATTGTCAATCAGCCCCAGCATTTT. Translating gives CASSQAIVNQPQHF.

The gene calls are TRBV28 and TRBJ2-1; 15 bases agree with TRBD2. The V segment lost 10 bases and the J segment 9 bases; nucleotides outside the gene matches: 4. The CDR3 is 13 residues long. Germline CDR1 and CDR2: MDHEN and SYDVKM. The CDR3: CATGTSGGFEQFF. DNA of the CDR3: TGTGCCACCGGGACTAGCGGGGGGTTTGAGCAGTTCTTC. Full variable domain (remainder filled in from reference TRBV28 and TRBJ2-1): DVKVTQSSRYLVKRTGEKVFLECVQDMDHENMFWYRQDPGLGLRLIYFSYDVKMKEKGDIPEGYSVSREKKERFSLILESASTNQTSMYLCATGTSGGFEQFFGPGTRLTVL.

J is TRBJ2-5 and V is TRBV10-3, with 10 bases fitting TRBD2. After removal of 9 bases from V and 3 bases from J, the junction contained 1 base not matched to a gene. CDR1 and CDR2 from the germline V gene are ENHRY and SYGVKD. There are 12 residues in the CDR3. The CDR3 here is CAIGTSEETQYF. For the CDR3, the DNA is TGTGCCATTGGGACTAGCGAAGAGACCCAGTACTTC.

This clone has only a few counts. This chain links TRBV29-1 with TRBJ1-1, with D perhaps TRBD1 (6 bases). Germline V gives CDR1 SQVTM, CDR2 ANQGSEA. V lost 6 bases, J lost 4 bases, and 18 bases lay in between. This CDR3 spans 14 amino acids. The CDR3 here is CSVATLGGGTEAFF. The CDR3, as DNA: TGCAGCGTGGCGACTTTAGGGGGGGGCACTGAAGCTTTCTTT. Drawing the rest from reference TRBV29-1 and TRBJ1-1, the complete variable domain is SAVISQKPSRDICQRGTSLTIQCQVDSQVTMMFWYRQQPGQSLTLIATANQGSEATYESGFVIDKFPISRPNLTFSTLTVSNMSPEDSSIYLCSVATLGGGTEAFFGQGTRLTVV.

The chain has TRBV28 and TRBJ1-1, with unresolved D. CDR1 and CDR2 (germline): MDHEN, SYDVKM. Trimming cost V 8 bases and J 3 bases, with 10 bases left between them. CDR3 length: 12 amino acids. In nucleotides, the CDR3 is TGTGCCAGCTCAACACCTTACACTGAAGCTTTCTTT. It specifies CASSTPYTEAFF.

The genes are TRBV4-1 and TRBJ2-5; a weak D match, TRBD2 (6 bases). This CDR3 contains 16 residues. The ends were cut back, 0 bases at V and 2 bases at J, with 13 bases in the middle. The germline V gene has CDR1 MGHRA and CDR2 YSYEKL. The CDR3, as DNA: TGCGCCAGCAGCCAAGATTTCGACAGCGGGCAAGAGACCCAGTACTTC. It yields the protein CASSQDFDSGQETQYF.

The V call is TRBV21-1, the J call TRBJ2-5; TRBD2 was called by the table and not checked on the DNA. TRBV21-1 is a pseudogene segment. This CDR3 spans 21 amino acids. The CDR3 nucleotides read TGTGCCAGCAGCAAAGCGCTTCCGGGGCGACTAGTCGAACCCAGTCAAGAGACCCAGTACTTC. Translated, it gives CASSKALPGRLVEPSQETQYF.

The rearrangement uses TRBV12-3 or TRBV12-4 and TRBJ2-2, with D unclear. The CDR3 has 13 amino acids. Trimming shortened V by 7 bases and J by 2 bases, and 8 bases separated the two germline ends. The CDR3 nucleotides are TGTGCCAGCAACTACCTAAACACCGGGGAGCTGTTTTTT. Its protein product is CASNYLNTGELFF.

CDR3 nucleotide sequence: TGCGCCAGCAGTCAATCTAGGTCTCCTTGCGCCGTCCGGGACACCAGCACAGATACGCAGTATTTT. It yields the protein CASSQSRSPCAVRDTSTDTQYF. The rearrangement uses TRBV23-1 and TRBJ2-3, with D perhaps matching TRBD1 (6 bases). TRBV23-1 is marked as an open reading frame, function uncertain. The CDR3 length is 22 residues. Trimming took off 0 bases at V and 0 bases at J, with 28 bases between the two ends.

This rearrangement joins TRBV29-1 to TRBJ2-1; TRBD2 might be the D (6 bases). The length of the CDR3 is 12 residues. The V gene's germline CDR1 is SQVTM and CDR2 ANQGSEA. V was trimmed by 0 bases and J by 9 bases, leaving 9 bases between them. The CDR3 nucleotides are TGCAGCGTTGAAGATTTCGGGGGTGAGCAGTTCTTC. As protein: CSVEDFGGEQFF.